A single T cell receptor (beta chain) is shown here with its context. Its antigen is not known. The read ends 3 residues shy of where the CDR3 ends; the end is completed using the germline J gene. Trimming at V came to 4 bases and at J to 5 bases, leaving 6 bases not matched to a gene. Germline CDR1 SGHRS, CDR2 YFSETQ. The CDR3 consists of 14 residues. These data belong to a study of Tregs in tolerant kidney transplant recipients. TCRdb's copy holds only in-frame clones and misses some; the assay was immunoSEQ multiplex PCR. The table for this sample gives about 48,000 clones. Whole-study findings and limits: Antigen-driven expansion was suggested because donor-specific Tregs expanded more than all Tregs in tolerant patients.

The V gene is TRBV5-1, the J gene TRBJ2-5; the match to TRBD1 covers 9 bases. This receptor was obtained from a human donor who received a combined kidney and bone marrow transplant. The sample here was CD4+ T cells from blood, taken before the transplant. The sequenced part of the CDR3 DNA is TGCGCCAGCAGCCAACAGGGGGCTGGGGAGACC. It yields the protein CASSQQGAGET. The entire CDR3 sequence reads CASSQQGAGETQYF.